The clone carrying this T cell receptor beta chain was seen a single time. Its antigen remains unidentified. This entry belongs to a study of shared clonotypes between healthy human individuals. It was at deep level that the assay was run. Data came from immunoSEQ multiplex PCR; TCRdb stores just in-frame clones and leaves some out. The table shows 1.5 million to 2.5 million clones, with about 95% occurring only once. Naive CD8 cells lacked CD45RO and underwent positive selection for CCR7, leaving out terminally differentiated effector memory CD45RA+ cells. The germline gives CDR1 SGHNT, CDR2 YENEEA. After removal of 1 base from V and 3 bases from J, the junction contained 2 bases not matched to a gene. This CDR3 comprises 15 residues. Overall study findings and caveats: What naive subsets generally showed was a larger estimated richness than memory subsets showed.

V is TRBV11-3 and J is TRBJ2-5; TRBD1 matches at 10 bases. Material for sequencing was naive CD8+ T cells sorted from blood. The clonotype originates from a man aged 18 to 29 in good health. The CDR3 region has the DNA TGTGCCAGCAGCTTAGTGGGGACAGGGGAAGAGACCCAGTACTTC. It translates to CASSLVGTGEETQYF.